Listed below are T cell receptor beta chains from one sample, sequenced in a study of blood T cell repertoires in COVID-19. TCRdb's copy holds only in-frame clones and misses some; the assay was immunoSEQ multiplex PCR. The sample includes tens of thousands of clones, around 84% of them seen just once. The sequenced sample was peripheral blood. Receptors originate from a man aged 45 to 65 with active COVID-19. CDR3s leave out the opening cysteine and the closing phenylalanine or tryptophan. A row's size may be missing; if present it is once, few, many or a size class.

clone size: NA; V gene: TRBV5-4; CDR3 protein: ASSLTGRDNSPLH
clone size: NA; V gene: TRBV9; CDR3 protein: ASSSGAIEVSTDTQY
clone size: NA; V gene: TRBV2; CDR3 protein: ASSELGGGRGETQY
clone size: NA; V gene: TRBV6-6; CDR3 protein: ASRQGQGVETQY
clone size: NA; V gene: TRBV15; CDR3 protein: ATSRLAGGLMNEQF
clone size: NA; V gene: TRBV6-5; CDR3 protein: ASRLRTGDGELF
clone size: NA; V gene: TRBV7-9; CDR3 protein: ASSRGENTGELF
clone size: NA; V gene: TRBV5-1; CDR3 protein: ASNLDGGGGYT
clone size: NA; V gene: TRBV5-1; CDR3 protein: ASSLGQGEGSPLH
clone size: NA; V gene: TRBV6-5; CDR3 protein: ASTTGQRTNIQY
clone size: NA; V gene: TRBV10-3; CDR3 protein: AISGTSGVENYNEQF
clone size: NA; V gene: TRBV11-2; CDR3 protein: ASSAGLAYNEQF
clone size: NA; V gene: TRBV27; CDR3 protein: ASSSRVSRSPLH
clone size: NA; V gene: TRBV4-2; CDR3 protein: ASSQDVGIYRADQPQH
clone size: NA; V gene: TRBV24-1; CDR3 protein: ATSEEGRDTQY
clone size: NA; V gene: TRBV2; CDR3 protein: ASSKRGGSTDTQY
clone size: NA; V gene: TRBV19; CDR3 protein: ASKTTHRGQSYEQY
clone size: NA; V gene: TRBV13; CDR3 protein: ASSFNHQETQY
clone size: once; V gene: TRBV7-2; CDR3 protein: ASTLKGGNTGELF
clone size: NA; V gene: TRBV6-5; CDR3 protein: ASSYDPGHADTQY
clone size: few; V gene: TRBV2; CDR3 protein: ASSSKVQGQGQPQH
clone size: few; V gene: TRBV4-2; CDR3 protein: ASSPGTSGRQETQY
clone size: NA; V gene: TRBV5-4; CDR3 protein: ASSLSGEQGSIQY
clone size: NA; V gene: TRBV6-6; CDR3 protein: ASSLPGGIYGYT
clone size: NA; V gene: TRBV29-1; CDR3 protein: SVERGSIYNEQF
clone size: NA; V gene: TRBV5-1; CDR3 protein: ASSPEVTHISEQY
clone size: NA; V gene: TRBV30; CDR3 protein: AWSGAENEKLF
clone size: NA; V gene: TRBV27; CDR3 protein: ASSFRGAVTTEAF
clone size: few; V gene: TRBV27; CDR3 protein: ASRDRHNSPLH
clone size: NA; V gene: TRBV4-2; CDR3 protein: ASSPGTGWSTEAF
clone size: NA; V gene: TRBV2; CDR3 protein: ATIAGGYNEQF
clone size: once; V gene: TRBV9; CDR3 protein: ASSDPRGGGTDTQY
clone size: once; V gene: TRBV7-6; CDR3 protein: ASSPRGGGSPNYGYT
clone size: NA; V gene: TRBV18; CDR3 protein: ASSLGEQGHLSKAF
clone size: NA; V gene: TRBV7-9; CDR3 protein: ASTRTGSTDTQY
clone size: NA; V gene: TRBV5-1; CDR3 protein: ASSTGSGSTEKLF
clone size: NA; V gene: TRBV14; CDR3 protein: ASSLETRGLYNEQF
clone size: NA; V gene: TRBV3-1/TRBV3-2; CDR3 protein: ASSQGGLAQF
clone size: NA; V gene: TRBV7-8; CDR3 protein: ASSRRGFGNTIY
clone size: few; V gene: TRBV5-4; CDR3 protein: ASSPYTGELF
clone size: NA; V gene: TRBV11-2; CDR3 protein: ASSLTSGSTDTQY
clone size: once; V gene: TRBV7-6; CDR3 protein: ASSLEGGGQYEQY
clone size: NA; V gene: TRBV2; CDR3 protein: ASSVSGNYGYT
clone size: once; V gene: TRBV9; CDR3 protein: ASSGQGSAEAF
clone size: NA; V gene: TRBV11-2; CDR3 protein: ASSLGPTGWDTEAF
clone size: once; V gene: TRBV29-1; CDR3 protein: SVLETLYGYT
clone size: once; V gene: TRBV15; CDR3 protein: ATSRAGGGDEKLF
clone size: NA; V gene: TRBV9; CDR3 protein: ASSVGVAGASNTGELF
clone size: few; V gene: TRBV7-8; CDR3 protein: ASSTTTTNEKLF
clone size: NA; V gene: TRBV6-2/TRBV6-3; CDR3 protein: ASSPSGRRETQY
clone size: NA; V gene: TRBV5-5; CDR3 protein: ASSEGQGLNSPLH
clone size: NA; V gene: TRBV6-5; CDR3 protein: ASNTGSSYNEQF
clone size: NA; V gene: TRBV7-7; CDR3 protein: ASSLGSGQGGNEQF
clone size: NA; V gene: TRBV5-1; CDR3 protein: ASSLLGEITGELF
clone size: NA; V gene: TRBV2; CDR3 protein: ASSGYREQF
clone size: NA; V gene: TRBV18; CDR3 protein: ASSPGTDPYEQY
clone size: once; V gene: TRBV4-2; CDR3 protein: ASSQVSAPTNYGYT